The rows below give T cell receptor beta chains drawn from one sample of a study of blood T cell repertoires in COVID-19. Sequencing used immunoSEQ multiplex PCR; TCRdb keeps in-frame clones, though not all of them. This sample yields 54,000 or so clones, of which about 80% are seen a single time; approximately 3.5% belongs to the top ten. The sequenced sample consisted of peripheral blood. The origin of the receptors is a woman at least 80 years old with acute or convalescent COVID-19. CDR3s include the opening cysteine and the closing phenylalanine or tryptophan. The order of the fields is clone size, V gene, J gene, CDR3 length, D gene, CDR3 DNA, CDR3 protein. A D gene is named only where the DNA matches it firmly. Clone size is not always given. Where it is, it says once, few, many or a class for expanded clones.

clone size: .; V gene: TRBV9; J gene: TRBJ2-3; CDR3 length: 14; D gene: .; CDR3 DNA: TGTGCCAGCAGCGTGAGACAGGCCACAGATACGCAGTATTTT; CDR3 protein: CASSVRQATDTQYF
clone size: .; V gene: TRBV4-2; J gene: TRBJ1-1; CDR3 length: 15; D gene: .; CDR3 DNA: TGTGCCAGCAGCCAAGATATCAGGGGTCCGACTGAAGCTTTCTTT; CDR3 protein: CASSQDIRGPTEAFF
clone size: .; V gene: TRBV10-3; J gene: TRBJ1-4; CDR3 length: 18; D gene: TRBD1; CDR3 DNA: TGTGCCATCAGTGAGTCTGGTTGGGACAGGGGCCTTTCGGAAAAACTGTTTTTT; CDR3 protein: CAISESGWDRGLSEKLFF
clone size: few; V gene: TRBV7-3; J gene: TRBJ1-2; CDR3 length: 12; D gene: .; CDR3 DNA: TGTGCCAGCAGCTCCCCAGGCAGGGAATACACCTTC; CDR3 protein: CASSSPGREYTF
clone size: .; V gene: TRBV10-1; J gene: TRBJ1-1; CDR3 length: 16; D gene: TRBD1; CDR3 DNA: TGCGCCAGCAGACCCGGACAGGGAGGAGGGAACACTGAAGCTTTCTTT; CDR3 protein: CASRPGQGGGNTEAFF
clone size: .; V gene: TRBV28; J gene: TRBJ2-7; CDR3 length: 14; D gene: .; CDR3 DNA: TGTGCCAGCAGACCGACAGGTTCTTCCTACGAGCAGTACTTC; CDR3 protein: CASRPTGSSYEQYF
clone size: .; V gene: TRBV7-2; J gene: TRBJ1-5; CDR3 length: 14; D gene: TRBD1; CDR3 DNA: TGTGCCAGCAGCCAGGGGGGATTCGATCAGCCCCAGCATTTT; CDR3 protein: CASSQGGFDQPQHF
clone size: medium-sized; V gene: TRBV28; J gene: TRBJ1-1; CDR3 length: 12; D gene: .; CDR3 DNA: TGTGCCAGCAGTCTGGCCCGGGTAGAAGCTTTCTTT; CDR3 protein: CASSLARVEAFF
clone size: .; V gene: TRBV19; J gene: TRBJ2-7; CDR3 length: 14; D gene: TRBD2; CDR3 DNA: TGTGCCAGTAACCCTAGCGGTAACCCCTACGAGCAGTACTTC; CDR3 protein: CASNPSGNPYEQYF
clone size: once; V gene: TRBV27; J gene: TRBJ2-3; CDR3 length: 14; D gene: TRBD2; CDR3 DNA: TGTGCCAGCAGCCAAACTAGCGTGGCTTATACGCAGTATTTT; CDR3 protein: CASSQTSVAYTQYF
clone size: few; V gene: TRBV21-1; J gene: TRBJ2-7; CDR3 length: 17; D gene: .; CDR3 DNA: TGTGCCAGCAGCAAAAGTCCCCTGGACTCTCTCTCCTACGAGCAGTACTTC; CDR3 protein: CASSKSPLDSLSYEQYF
clone size: .; V gene: TRBV5-6; J gene: TRBJ2-3; CDR3 length: 14; D gene: .; CDR3 DNA: TGTGCCAGCAGCTTGGGACTAGAGGGAGATACGCAGTATTTT; CDR3 protein: CASSLGLEGDTQYF
clone size: .; V gene: TRBV28; J gene: TRBJ1-1; CDR3 length: 15; D gene: .; CDR3 DNA: TGTGCCAGCAGTTTACGAGGACTGGTGAACACTGAAGCTTTCTTT; CDR3 protein: CASSLRGLVNTEAFF
clone size: few; V gene: TRBV3-1/TRBV3-2; J gene: TRBJ1-1; CDR3 length: 14; D gene: .; CDR3 DNA: TGTGCCAGCAGCCAAGGGCACGGAGACACTGAAGCTTTCTTT; CDR3 protein: CASSQGHGDTEAFF
clone size: .; V gene: TRBV19; J gene: TRBJ1-2; CDR3 length: 15; D gene: TRBD1; CDR3 DNA: TGTGCCAGTAGTATAGCAGGACAGGGGAGAGGCGGCTACACCTTC; CDR3 protein: CASSIAGQGRGGYTF
clone size: .; V gene: TRBV6-5; J gene: TRBJ1-2; CDR3 length: 13; D gene: .; CDR3 DNA: TGTGCCAGCAGACCAACAGCAGACTATGGCTACACCTTC; CDR3 protein: CASRPTADYGYTF
clone size: few; V gene: TRBV28; J gene: TRBJ2-1; CDR3 length: 16; D gene: TRBD2; CDR3 DNA: TGTGCCAGCAGTTCTACTACTAGCGGGGGGGCAAACGAGCAGTTCTTC; CDR3 protein: CASSSTTSGGANEQFF
clone size: .; V gene: TRBV28; J gene: TRBJ2-1; CDR3 length: 15; D gene: .; CDR3 DNA: TGTGCCAGCAGACTCGCCACTAGCTCCTACAATGAGCAGTTCTTC; CDR3 protein: CASRLATSSYNEQFF
clone size: .; V gene: TRBV5-1; J gene: TRBJ2-7; CDR3 length: 14; D gene: .; CDR3 DNA: TGCGCCAGCAGCCCCCCAGGGGCGTACTACGAGCAGTACTTC; CDR3 protein: CASSPPGAYYEQYF
clone size: .; V gene: TRBV5-1; J gene: TRBJ1-5; CDR3 length: 14; D gene: TRBD1; CDR3 DNA: TGCGCCAGCAGCTCCGGGACAGGGGGTCAGCCCCAGCATTTT; CDR3 protein: CASSSGTGGQPQHF
clone size: .; V gene: TRBV23-1; J gene: TRBJ1-1; CDR3 length: 14; D gene: .; CDR3 DNA: TGCGCCAGCAGTCCCTCCGGGGATTTCACTGAAGCTTTCTTT; CDR3 protein: CASSPSGDFTEAFF
clone size: .; V gene: TRBV6-2/TRBV6-3; J gene: TRBJ1-1; CDR3 length: 14; D gene: TRBD1; CDR3 DNA: TGTGCCAGCAGCGAGGGACAGCCCAACACTGAAGCTTTCTTT; CDR3 protein: CASSEGQPNTEAFF
clone size: .; V gene: TRBV5-1; J gene: TRBJ2-7; CDR3 length: 15; D gene: TRBD1; CDR3 DNA: TGCGCCAGCAGCTCGTTCCGGGACAGGGGAGACGAGCAGTACTTC; CDR3 protein: CASSSFRDRGDEQYF
clone size: .; V gene: TRBV24-1; J gene: TRBJ2-3; CDR3 length: 14; D gene: .; CDR3 DNA: TGTGCCACCAGTGAGAATACAGGGCCAGATACGCAGTATTTT; CDR3 protein: CATSENTGPDTQYF
clone size: .; V gene: TRBV9; J gene: TRBJ2-2; CDR3 length: 17; D gene: TRBD2; CDR3 DNA: TGTGCCAGCAGCGTCGGGACTAGCGGGGGTCTCACCGGGGAGCTGTTTTTT; CDR3 protein: CASSVGTSGGLTGELFF
clone size: .; V gene: TRBV7-9; J gene: TRBJ2-5; CDR3 length: 17; D gene: TRBD2; CDR3 DNA: TGTGCCAGCAGCTCCGCAATCCGGACTAGCGGTGCTGAGACCCAGTACTTC; CDR3 protein: CASSSAIRTSGAETQYF
clone size: .; V gene: TRBV3-1/TRBV3-2; J gene: TRBJ2-5; CDR3 length: 18; D gene: TRBD2; CDR3 DNA: TGTGCCAGCAGCCCAGGACTAGCGGGGGAAAGGTACCAAGAGACCCAGTACTTC; CDR3 protein: CASSPGLAGERYQETQYF
clone size: few; V gene: TRBV4-3; J gene: TRBJ2-1; CDR3 length: 19; D gene: TRBD2; CDR3 DNA: TGCGCCAGCAGCCAAGATCATCGGGCCGGGACTAGCGATTACAATGAGCAGTTCTTC; CDR3 protein: CASSQDHRAGTSDYNEQFF
clone size: .; V gene: TRBV19; J gene: TRBJ1-5; CDR3 length: 13; D gene: TRBD1; CDR3 DNA: TGTGCCAGTAAAGACAGGGGGGAACAGCCCCAGCATTTT; CDR3 protein: CASKDRGEQPQHF
clone size: .; V gene: TRBV2; J gene: TRBJ1-1; CDR3 length: 13; D gene: TRBD1; CDR3 DNA: TGTGCCAGCAGATCAGGGGGTAACACTGAAGCTTTCTTT; CDR3 protein: CASRSGGNTEAFF
clone size: .; V gene: TRBV21-1; J gene: TRBJ2-1; CDR3 length: 18; D gene: .; CDR3 DNA: TGTGCCAGCAGCAAAAAACCCTGGTCCCGGGACAAGTACAATGAGCAGTTCTTC; CDR3 protein: CASSKKPWSRDKYNEQFF
clone size: .; V gene: TRBV7-6; J gene: TRBJ2-5; CDR3 length: 16; D gene: TRBD2; CDR3 DNA: TGTGCCAGCAGCTTAGGACTAGCGGAGACTTGGGAGACCCAGTACTTC; CDR3 protein: CASSLGLAETWETQYF
clone size: .; V gene: TRBV6-5; J gene: TRBJ2-7; CDR3 length: 14; D gene: TRBD2; CDR3 DNA: TGTGCCAGCAGTTACTCGACGGGAGGGTACGAGCAGTACTTC; CDR3 protein: CASSYSTGGYEQYF
clone size: .; V gene: TRBV5-1; J gene: TRBJ2-5; CDR3 length: 14; D gene: .; CDR3 DNA: TGCGCCAGCAGCCCCTTGACAGGTGGAGTGACCCAGTACTTC; CDR3 protein: CASSPLTGGVTQYF
clone size: .; V gene: TRBV6-5; J gene: TRBJ2-7; CDR3 length: 13; D gene: .; CDR3 DNA: TGTGCCACCCGGACAATAGTCTCCTACGAGCAGTACTTC; CDR3 protein: CATRTIVSYEQYF
clone size: .; V gene: TRBV11-1; J gene: TRBJ2-5; CDR3 length: 14; D gene: TRBD1; CDR3 DNA: TGTGCCAGCAGCTTGGACAGGGTGATGGAGACCCAGTACTTC; CDR3 protein: CASSLDRVMETQYF
clone size: .; V gene: TRBV25-1; J gene: TRBJ2-5; CDR3 length: 15; D gene: TRBD2; CDR3 DNA: TGTGCCAGCAGTGGGGTAGCGGGGAGACAAGAGACCCAGTACTTC; CDR3 protein: CASSGVAGRQETQYF
clone size: .; V gene: TRBV12-3/TRBV12-4; J gene: TRBJ1-3; CDR3 length: 13; D gene: .; CDR3 DNA: TGTGCCAGCATCCAGGCCTCTGGAAACACCATATATTTT; CDR3 protein: CASIQASGNTIYF
clone size: .; V gene: TRBV6-5; J gene: TRBJ2-1; CDR3 length: 13; D gene: .; CDR3 DNA: TGTGCCAGCACCCCAGCGGCCGGAAATGAGCAGTTCTTC; CDR3 protein: CASTPAAGNEQFF
clone size: .; V gene: TRBV6-6; J gene: TRBJ2-7; CDR3 length: 16; D gene: .; CDR3 DNA: TGTGCCAGCAGTACTCTGATGCAGCGGAGCTCCTACGAGCAGTACTTC; CDR3 protein: CASSTLMQRSSYEQYF
clone size: .; V gene: TRBV18; J gene: TRBJ2-7; CDR3 length: 14; D gene: .; CDR3 DNA: TGTGCCAGCTCACCTTTGGAGAAGGGGTACGAGCAGTACTTC; CDR3 protein: CASSPLEKGYEQYF
clone size: .; V gene: TRBV19; J gene: TRBJ1-1; CDR3 length: 13; D gene: .; CDR3 DNA: TGTGCCAGTAGTATTGTCTTTAACACTGAAGCTTTCTTT; CDR3 protein: CASSIVFNTEAFF
clone size: .; V gene: TRBV19; J gene: TRBJ1-4; CDR3 length: 15; D gene: TRBD1; CDR3 DNA: TGTGCCAGTAGTATTAGGAGACAGGGAAATGAAAAACTGTTTTTT; CDR3 protein: CASSIRRQGNEKLFF
clone size: .; V gene: TRBV11-1; J gene: TRBJ2-2; CDR3 length: 16; D gene: TRBD1; CDR3 DNA: TGTGCCAGCAGCTTAACCAGGGGGCCGAACACCGGGGAGCTGTTTTTT; CDR3 protein: CASSLTRGPNTGELFF
clone size: .; V gene: TRBV28; J gene: TRBJ2-2; CDR3 length: 15; D gene: .; CDR3 DNA: TGTGCCAGCAGCCTCAGTGGACAGTACACCGGGGAGCTGTTTTTT; CDR3 protein: CASSLSGQYTGELFF
clone size: .; V gene: TRBV7-2; J gene: TRBJ2-3; CDR3 length: 13; D gene: .; CDR3 DNA: TGTGCCAGCAGGCGGGGCCTCACAGATACGCAGTATTTT; CDR3 protein: CASRRGLTDTQYF
clone size: .; V gene: TRBV19; J gene: TRBJ2-2; CDR3 length: 16; D gene: TRBD1; CDR3 DNA: TGTGCCAGTAGTGCCTCGCAGGGGGCCCACACCGGGGAGCTGTTTTTT; CDR3 protein: CASSASQGAHTGELFF
clone size: .; V gene: TRBV11-2; J gene: TRBJ2-3; CDR3 length: 14; D gene: .; CDR3 DNA: TGTGCCAGCAGCTTAGATCGGGGCACAGATACGCAGTATTTT; CDR3 protein: CASSLDRGTDTQYF
clone size: .; V gene: TRBV28; J gene: TRBJ2-7; CDR3 length: 13; D gene: TRBD1; CDR3 DNA: TGTGCCACCGACCGACAGGGGGCCAGTGAGCAGTACTTC; CDR3 protein: CATDRQGASEQYF
clone size: few; V gene: TRBV6-1; J gene: TRBJ2-3; CDR3 length: 13; D gene: TRBD1; CDR3 DNA: TGTGCCAGCAGTGAACAGGGGGCAGATACGCAGTATTTT; CDR3 protein: CASSEQGADTQYF
clone size: .; V gene: TRBV15; J gene: TRBJ2-1; CDR3 length: 15; D gene: TRBD1; CDR3 DNA: TGTGCCACCAGCAGGAGGACAGGGAACGGCGATGAGCAGTTCTTC; CDR3 protein: CATSRRTGNGDEQFF
clone size: .; V gene: TRBV2; J gene: TRBJ1-1; CDR3 length: 15; D gene: TRBD1; CDR3 DNA: TGTGCCAGCAGTAGACAGGGCGCAGTCGTTACTGAAGCTTTCTTT; CDR3 protein: CASSRQGAVVTEAFF
clone size: .; V gene: TRBV14; J gene: TRBJ2-1; CDR3 length: 16; D gene: TRBD2; CDR3 DNA: TGTGCCAGCAGCCCAATCACGAGCGGGAGACGAAGTGAGCAGTTCTTC; CDR3 protein: CASSPITSGRRSEQFF
clone size: .; V gene: TRBV29-1; J gene: TRBJ1-2; CDR3 length: 15; D gene: TRBD1; CDR3 DNA: TGCAGCGTTGAAACGACAGGGTTAGGCCTCTATGGCTACACCTTC; CDR3 protein: CSVETTGLGLYGYTF
clone size: .; V gene: TRBV19; J gene: TRBJ2-7; CDR3 length: 12; D gene: TRBD1; CDR3 DNA: TGTGCCAGTAGTAGGACAGGGCTCGAGCAGTACTTC; CDR3 protein: CASSRTGLEQYF
clone size: .; V gene: TRBV30; J gene: TRBJ2-1; CDR3 length: 15; D gene: .; CDR3 DNA: TGTGCCTGGAGTGTACGAGGGGGGGGGCTCAATGAGCAGTTCTTC; CDR3 protein: CAWSVRGGGLNEQFF
clone size: .; V gene: TRBV27; J gene: TRBJ1-3; CDR3 length: 14; D gene: TRBD1; CDR3 DNA: TGTGCCAGCAGTTCTACGGGACAGGCGGCGCCCATCTATTTT; CDR3 protein: CASSSTGQAAPIYF
clone size: .; V gene: TRBV5-6; J gene: TRBJ2-7; CDR3 length: 16; D gene: .; CDR3 DNA: TGTGCCAGCAGCTTGGCCGGAGGCAGCCGCTCCTACGAGCAGTACTTC; CDR3 protein: CASSLAGGSRSYEQYF
clone size: .; V gene: TRBV5-1; J gene: TRBJ2-3; CDR3 length: 12; D gene: .; CDR3 DNA: TGCGCCAGCAGCTCAACCGCTACAGCGCAGTATTTT; CDR3 protein: CASSSTATAQYF